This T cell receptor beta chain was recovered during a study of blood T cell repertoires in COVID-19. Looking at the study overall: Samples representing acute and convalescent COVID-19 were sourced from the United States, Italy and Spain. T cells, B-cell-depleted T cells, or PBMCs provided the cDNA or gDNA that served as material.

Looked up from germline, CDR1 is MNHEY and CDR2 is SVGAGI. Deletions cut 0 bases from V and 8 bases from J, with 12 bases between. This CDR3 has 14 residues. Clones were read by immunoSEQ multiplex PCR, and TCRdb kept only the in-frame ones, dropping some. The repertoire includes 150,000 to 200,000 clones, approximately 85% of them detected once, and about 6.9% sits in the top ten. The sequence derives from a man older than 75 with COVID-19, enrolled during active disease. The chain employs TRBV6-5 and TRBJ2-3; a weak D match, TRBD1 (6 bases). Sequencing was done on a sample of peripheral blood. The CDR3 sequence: CASSYSTGLGTQYF. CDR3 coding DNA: TGTGCCAGCAGTTACTCCACAGGGCTGGGTACGCAGTATTTT.